This TCR beta chain derives from a study of cytomegalovirus exposure and HLA in healthy donors. Primers for the PCR totalled 60 Vbeta and 13 Jbeta. Sequencing used immunoSEQ multiplex PCR; TCRdb keeps in-frame clones, though not all of them. This table has some 140,000 clones, approximately 70% appearing once. Study results and caveats: Being productive about 90% or about 30% of the time was typical of most TCR beta V segments in an earlier analysis. A later analysis found common viral pathogens apparently linked to several of the most significant clusters.

Regarding this clone: Its target is not known.

The CDR3 has 14 residues. The V end lost 4 bases, the J end lost 2 bases, and 11 bases lay between the germline ends. Germline V gene data show CDR1 as SEHNR and CDR2 as FQNEAQ (reference sequence). The material sequenced was PBMCs. This rearrangement joins TRBV7-9 to TRBJ1-1; D ambiguous. The sequence was obtained from a woman between 40 and 50 years old in good health and CMV-seronegative. DNA of the CDR3: TGTGCCAGCAGCTACCGGGGTGGAAACACTGAAGCTTTCTTT. It translates to CASSYRGGNTEAFF.